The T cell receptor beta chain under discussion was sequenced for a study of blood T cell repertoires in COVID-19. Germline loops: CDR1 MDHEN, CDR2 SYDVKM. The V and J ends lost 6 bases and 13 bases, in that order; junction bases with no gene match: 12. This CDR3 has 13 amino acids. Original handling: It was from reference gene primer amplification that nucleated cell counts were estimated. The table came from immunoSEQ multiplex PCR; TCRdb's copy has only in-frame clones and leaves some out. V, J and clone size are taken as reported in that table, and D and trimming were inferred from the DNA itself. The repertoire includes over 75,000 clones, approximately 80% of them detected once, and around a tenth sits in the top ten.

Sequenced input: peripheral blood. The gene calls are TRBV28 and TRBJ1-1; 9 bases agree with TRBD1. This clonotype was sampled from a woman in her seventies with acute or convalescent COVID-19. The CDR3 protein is CASSRGQGIFDFF. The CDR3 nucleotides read TGTGCCAGCAGCCGGGGACAGGGAATCTTTGATTTCTTT.